This T cell receptor beta chain was sequenced for a study of T-cell reconstitution after alpha-beta-depleted transplantation in children. The library targeted TCRbeta and was prepared with unique molecular identifiers. TCRdb redid the calling of the PCR reads with MiXCR, one entry per CDR3 protein. The sample comprises 330,000 or so distinct CDR3 sequences, about 9.5% of which are singletons, and 7% to 9.5% rests with the top ten. V was trimmed by 3 bases and J by 8 bases, leaving 23 bases between them. This CDR3 is built from 16 residues. In germline, CDR1 is DFQATT, CDR2 SNEGSKA (reference sequence). This clonotype showed up many times.

This specimen was PBMCs, taken before TCRalphabeta/CD19-depleted stem cell transplant. The V call is TRBV20-1, the J call TRBJ2-1; D is perhaps TRBD2 (5 bases). The receptor was derived from a boy under two years old with acute myeloid leukemia, due to receive a stem cell transplant. The CDR3 region is CSASDLKRSSGDEQFF. The CDR3 DNA sequence: TGCAGTGCTAGCGACCTGAAGCGGTCGAGTGGGGATGAGCAGTTCTTC.